This T cell receptor beta chain emerged from a study of glioma-infiltrating T cells. Amplification of TCR alpha and beta CDR3 regions from RNA used iRepertoire nested multiplex PCR. TCRdb processed the multiplex PCR reads anew with MiXCR; each CDR3 protein has one entry. The data hold about 93,000 distinct CDR3 sequences, with 35% to 50% observed a single time. The CDR3 is 14 amino acids. V dropped 8 bases and J dropped 5; count of bases not matched to a gene: 9. Germline-derived CDR1 and CDR2 are SGHTA and FQGTGA. J is TRBJ2-1 and V is TRBV7-3; 7 positions agree with TRBD1. Sequencing used glioma tissue, nonneoplastic brain tissue, or PBMCs (not recorded which). This receptor was identified in a human donor with low-grade glioma or glioblastoma, undergoing nonglioma brain surgery, or in good health (not recorded which). The CDR3 DNA sequence: TGTGCCAGCGGTACAGTGACAGGGAACAATGAGCAGTTCTTC. Its protein is CASGTVTGNNEQFF.